Following are 21 T cell receptor beta chains from one sample sequenced in a study of TIL therapy for anti-PD-1-resistant metastatic lung cancer. Sequencing used immunoSEQ v3. Here immunoSEQ multiplex PCR was the method, and the copy in TCRdb shows in-frame clones only, minus some. In the table there are over 20,000 clones, 55% to 80% of which are singletons. Indicated time point: pre-treatment sample, taken before nivolumab and TIL therapy. The tumor samples were excised metastases, mostly pleural nodules or supraclavicular lymph nodes. Material: tumor tissue, obtained at baseline. The receptors here all came from a person between 30 and 79 years old with non-small cell lung cancer.

The chain has TRBV19 and TRBJ2-7; TRBD1 agrees at 11 bases. With 7 bases clipped from V and 0 bases from J, the junction kept 14 bases outside the gene matches. The CDR3 runs to 18 residues. CDR1 is LNHDA, CDR2 SQIVND, per germline (reference sequence). The CDR3 DNA sequence: TGTGCCAGTAAGAGGACAGGGGGCGAAAGACAGAGCTCCTACGAGCAGTACTTC. This codes for CASKRTGGERQSSYEQYF.

V is TRBV6-1 and J is TRBJ2-7, with TRBD1 matching over 9 bases. The ends lost 2 bases at V and 7 bases at J; junction bases unmatched: 18. Germline V gene data show CDR1 as MNHNS and CDR2 as SASEGT. The CDR3 has 18 amino acids. The CDR3 is CASSERMTGGLLVREQYF. CDR3 DNA: TGTGCCAGCAGTGAAAGGATGACAGGGGGGTTGCTGGTTAGAGAGCAGTACTTC.

The chain joins TRBV4-1 to TRBJ2-5; 10 bases are shared with TRBD2. The CDR3 has 15 residues. J gave up 0 bases and V 4 bases, and 2 bases lay outside the gene matches. CDR1 MGHRA and CDR2 YSYEKL come from the germline V gene. The CDR3 spells CASSPGLADQETQYF. The CDR3 DNA is TGCGCCAGCAGCCCTGGACTAGCGGACCAAGAGACCCAGTACTTC.

In its sample, this clone was seen a few times. The V and J genes are TRBV2 and TRBJ2-7; the D is unclear. V was clipped by 8 bases and J by 2 bases, with 13 bases between them. Per germline, CDR1 SNHLY and CDR2 FYNNEI. This CDR3 contains 13 residues. Here the CDR3 reads CASSFTPAYEQYF. CDR3 DNA sequence: TGTGCCAGCTCGTTCACCCCCGCCTACGAGCAGTACTTC.

V usage is TRBV7-3 and J usage is TRBJ2-3, with 10 bases that match TRBD2. J gave up 5 bases and V 5 bases, and 10 bases lay outside the gene matches. This CDR3 comprises 16 residues. Germline V gene data show CDR1 as SGHTA and CDR2 as FQGTGA. CDR3 sequence: CASSPTPSSGGDTQYF. Here the CDR3 DNA reads TGTGCCAGCAGCCCCACCCCCTCTAGCGGGGGAGATACGCAGTATTTT.

This clone was found a few times. The V and J genes are TRBV6-1 and TRBJ1-6; TRBD1 is a possible D gene (6 bases). Trimming took 1 base from V and 7 from J, leaving 11 bases between them. CDR1 MNHNS and CDR2 SASEGT come from the germline V gene. The CDR3 consists of 15 residues. The CDR3 sequence: CASSEDGGGNSPLHF. CDR3 bases: TGTGCCAGCAGTGAAGACGGAGGGGGAAATTCACCCCTCCACTTT.

This clone was observed a few times. The junction does not match germline at one end; this may be a read error. The V gene is TRBV29-1, the J gene TRBJ2-7; D unresolved. Germline V CDR1 and CDR2: SQVTM, ANQGSEA. This CDR3 is built from 12 residues. CDR3 coding DNA: TGCAGCGTTGAAGTGGCGGAAAAGCTGGTTCTTTTC. Amino acids: CSVEVAEKLVLF.

This rearrangement joins TRBV4-3 to TRBJ2-1, with TRBD2 identical over 7 bases. J gave up 9 bases and V 1 base, and 3 bases lay outside the gene matches. The CDR3 is 13 residues long. Per the germline V gene, CDR1 is LGHNA and CDR2 is YSLEER. The CDR3 coding sequence is TGCGCCAGCAGCCAAGGACTAGCACGTGAGCAGTTCTTC. Translating it yields CASSQGLAREQFF.

The CDR3 DNA reads TGCGCCAGCAGTGACCGGGACAGGGGGTACAATGAGCAGTTCTTC. This translates into CASSDRDRGYNEQFF. The V and J genes are TRBV10-1 and TRBJ2-1; 11 bases are shared with TRBD1. Unmatched junction bases numbered 2, after V lost 3 bases and J lost 4 bases. The germline CDR1 and CDR2 sequences are WNHNN and SYGVQD (reference sequence). This CDR3 is built from 15 residues.

The gene calls are TRBV4-2 and TRBJ2-7; 7 positions agree with TRBD1. Germline V CDR1 and CDR2: LGHNA, YNFKEQ. V was pared by 7 bases and J by 6 bases, with 15 bases of the junction left unmatched. The CDR3 spans 15 residues. The CDR3: CASTISGTVSIEQYF. The CDR3 DNA is TGTGCCAGCACCATCTCGGGGACAGTCTCTATCGAGCAGTACTTC.

This chain connects TRBV5-1 to TRBJ2-3; TRBD2 agrees at 10 bases. Germline V lookup: CDR1 SGHRS, CDR2 YFSETQ. Unmatched junction bases numbered 2, after V lost 0 bases and J lost 4 bases. The CDR3 consists of 15 residues. The CDR3 coding sequence is TGCGCCAGCAGCTTGGAGACTAGCGGGTCAGATACGCAGTATTTT. Protein sequence: CASSLETSGSDTQYF. Filled out from reference TRBV5-1 and TRBJ2-3, the complete variable domain reads KAGVTQTPRYLIKTRGQQVTLSCSPISGHRSVSWYQQTPGQGLQFLFEYFSETQRNKGNFPGRFSGRQFSNSRSEMNVSTLELGDSALYLCASSLETSGSDTQYFGPGTRLTVL.

This chain links TRBV30 with TRBJ1-1, with a weak D call TRBD1 (6 bases). V gave up 0 bases and J gave up 9 bases, with 14 bases separating them. This CDR3 contains 13 residues. The germline CDR1 and CDR2 sequences are GTSNPN and SVGIG (reference sequence). Here the CDR3 reads CAWSVSGGRKAFF. CDR3 sequence (DNA): TGTGCCTGGAGTGTATCGGGGGGCAGGAAAGCTTTCTTT.

CDR3 bases: TGTGCCAGCAGAGAGACAAAGATCCACGAGCAGTACTTC. Translation: CASRETKIHEQYF. The genes are TRBV7-2 and TRBJ2-7; D call uncertain. Trimming pared 6 bases from V and 5 bases from J, leaving 14 bases between. This CDR3 is 13 amino acids long. The germline CDR1 and CDR2 sequences are SGHTA and FQGNSA.

This rearrangement joins TRBV4-1 to TRBJ2-5; D tentatively reads TRBD1 or TRBD2 (5 bases each). This CDR3 is 14 amino acids long. Germline V gives CDR1 MGHRA, CDR2 YSYEKL. Trimming removed 1 base at V and 7 bases at J, with 13 bases between. In DNA form, the CDR3 reads TGCGCCAGCAGCCAAGCGGGGCTAGTCGGGACCCAGTACTTC. Translation: CASSQAGLVGTQYF.

As concerns this clone: This sample also contains other DNA sequences that code for the same CDR3. The rearrangement links TRBV5-1 to TRBJ2-7; 12 bases map to TRBD2. J lost 4 bases, V lost 5 bases, and 4 bases had no gene match. CDR3 length equals 14 residues. From germline, CDR1 is SGHRS and CDR2 YFSETQ. The CDR3 sequence: CASSRTSGAYEQYF. The CDR3 nucleotides are TGCGCCAGCAGTCGGACTAGCGGGGCTTACGAGCAGTACTTC.

The chain combines TRBV5-5 with TRBJ2-3; no definite D call. The ends were cut back, 0 bases at V and 3 bases at J, with 2 bases in the middle. This CDR3 is 12 amino acids long. Germline V gene data show CDR1 as SGHKS and CDR2 as YYEKEE (reference sequence). In nucleotides, the CDR3 is TGTGCCAGCAGCTTGGTAACAGATACGCAGTATTTT. Protein sequence: CASSLVTDTQYF.

The chain has TRBV19 and TRBJ2-7; 8 bases line up with TRBD1. J gave up 0 bases and V 3 bases, and 1 base lay outside the gene matches. The germline gives CDR1 LNHDA, CDR2 SQIVND (reference sequence). The CDR3 consists of 14 residues. This CDR3 reads CASSMDRASYEQYF. The CDR3 nucleotides are TGTGCCAGTAGTATGGACAGGGCCTCCTACGAGCAGTACTTC.

This clone ranks as medium-sized. The genes are TRBV6-5 and TRBJ1-1; D not resolved. The CDR3 runs to 15 residues. The V end was cut by 0 bases, the J end by 0 bases, with 8 bases between. The germline V gene encodes CDR1 MNHEY and CDR2 SVGAGI. The CDR3 sequence: CASSYSSGVNTEAFF. CDR3 nucleotides: TGTGCCAGCAGTTACTCGAGTGGGGTGAACACTGAAGCTTTCTTT.

The chain links TRBV18 to TRBJ1-3; tentative D call: TRBD1 (5 bases). The CDR3 extends over 17 amino acids. Germline V gives CDR1 KGHSH, CDR2 LQKENI. V was pared by 3 bases and J by 0 bases, with 15 bases between. The CDR3 DNA reads as TGTGCCAGCTCACCCCACCGGGACCCTTTCTCTGGAAACACCATATATTTT. The encoded protein is CASSPHRDPFSGNTIYF.

The V and J genes are TRBV10-3 and TRBJ2-2; D might be TRBD1 (5 bases). The CDR3 is 14 residues long. Germline CDR1 is ENHRY and CDR2 is SYGVKD. V was pared by 4 bases and J by 4 bases, with 10 bases between. The CDR3 DNA reads TGTGCCATCAGTGGCAGGGTTGGCACCGGGGAGCTGTTTTTT. Protein sequence: CAISGRVGTGELFF.

A word on this clone: One junction end does not reproduce the germline sequence, and a read error may be involved. The chain couples TRBV2 to TRBJ1-1, with D uncertain. This CDR3 is built from 11 residues. CDR1 SNHLY and CDR2 FYNNEI come from the germline V gene. The CDR3 coding sequence is TGTGCCAGCAGCGAAGCCTATGAAGCTTTCTTT. This gives the protein CASSEAYEAFF.